Listed below are T cell receptor beta chains from one sample, sequenced in a study of TIL therapy for anti-PD-1-resistant metastatic lung cancer. The protocol was immunoSEQ multiplex PCR, while the TCRdb copy is restricted to in-frame clones and leaves out a portion. The sample yields about 32,000 clones, 74% seen once. Sequences were derived from blood, sampled at baseline. These receptors originate from a woman between 25 and 85 years old with non-small cell lung cancer. The CDR3 runs from the conserved cysteine through the conserved F or W. The D gene is left open where the match is weak. Some rows have no size entry. The others give once, few or many, or a class for an expanded clone.

CDR3nt: TGTGCCAGCAGTGACGGGGGAGGGCCATTGGGCACAGATACGCAGTATTTT
CDR3aa: CASSDGGGPLGTDTQYF
abundance: NA
j_gene: TRBJ2-3
d_gene: TRBD2
v_gene: TRBV2

CDR3nt: TGTGCCAGCAGTCTAGGGGGGGCGAACTACGAGCAGTACTTC
CDR3aa: CASSLGGANYEQYF
abundance: NA
j_gene: TRBJ2-7
d_gene: NA
v_gene: TRBV2

CDR3nt: TGTGCCAGCGGGGCAGAGCGCTACGAGCAGTACTTC
CDR3aa: CASGAERYEQYF
abundance: NA
j_gene: TRBJ2-7
d_gene: NA
v_gene: TRBV2

CDR3nt: TGTGCCAGCAGTTACTCTTGGGATGGGGAGACCCAGTACTTC
CDR3aa: CASSYSWDGETQYF
abundance: few
j_gene: TRBJ2-5
d_gene: NA
v_gene: TRBV6-5

CDR3nt: TGCGCCAGCAATCAGGGCCCTTCGAACACTGAAGCTTTCTTT
CDR3aa: CASNQGPSNTEAFF
abundance: NA
j_gene: TRBJ1-1
d_gene: NA
v_gene: TRBV10-1

CDR3nt: TGTGCCTGGAGCGCCGGGACGGGCACAGATACGCAGTATTTT
CDR3aa: CAWSAGTGTDTQYF
abundance: NA
j_gene: TRBJ2-3
d_gene: NA
v_gene: TRBV30

CDR3nt: TGTGCCAGCAGCTCCAATCTGATAGCGGGAGTTTTGTACAATGAGCAGTTCTTC
CDR3aa: CASSSNLIAGVLYNEQFF
abundance: NA
j_gene: TRBJ2-1
d_gene: TRBD2
v_gene: TRBV11-2

CDR3nt: TGTGCCAGCAGTTTGGACAGGGACTACTACGAGCAGTACTTC
CDR3aa: CASSLDRDYYEQYF
abundance: once
j_gene: TRBJ2-7
d_gene: NA
v_gene: TRBV6-5

CDR3nt: TGTGCCAGCAGCTTAGGCGAAGGTTGGGAAAACAATGAGCAGTTCTTC
CDR3aa: CASSLGEGWENNEQFF
abundance: NA
j_gene: TRBJ2-1
d_gene: NA
v_gene: TRBV7-9

CDR3nt: TGTGCCAGCAGCCCTCGAGGTTTCGAGTTCGAGCAGTACTTC
CDR3aa: CASSPRGFEFEQYF
abundance: medium-sized
j_gene: TRBJ2-7
d_gene: NA
v_gene: TRBV7-2

CDR3nt: TGTGCCAGCAGCCAAGATGGGTTCGGGCGGGGGGAGCACACGCAGTATTTT
CDR3aa: CASSQDGFGRGEHTQYF
abundance: NA
j_gene: TRBJ2-3
d_gene: TRBD2
v_gene: TRBV4-2

CDR3nt: TGTGCCAGCAGCTTGTTGGACGGACGCACAGATACGCAGTATTTT
CDR3aa: CASSLLDGRTDTQYF
abundance: NA
j_gene: TRBJ2-3
d_gene: NA
v_gene: TRBV5-5

CDR3nt: TGTGCCAGCAGTGTCCCGGGGTCAACTAATGAAAAACTGTTTTTT
CDR3aa: CASSVPGSTNEKLFF
abundance: NA
j_gene: TRBJ1-4
d_gene: NA
v_gene: TRBV25-1

CDR3nt: TGTGCCAGCAGCTGGACAGGGGGGAACACTGAAGCTTTCTTT
CDR3aa: CASSWTGGNTEAFF
abundance: NA
j_gene: TRBJ1-1
d_gene: TRBD1
v_gene: TRBV7-8

CDR3nt: TGCAGCGTTAACCCGGGAGTGGATACGCAGTATTTT
CDR3aa: CSVNPGVDTQYF
abundance: NA
j_gene: TRBJ2-3
d_gene: NA
v_gene: TRBV29-1

CDR3nt: TGCGCCAGCAGCTTGGGGCAGGCCGGCTCTGGAAACACCATATATTTT
CDR3aa: CASSLGQAGSGNTIYF
abundance: NA
j_gene: TRBJ1-3
d_gene: NA
v_gene: TRBV5-1

CDR3nt: TGTGCCAGCAGTGACGGGACAGGGGATTCTGGAGGCTACACCTTC
CDR3aa: CASSDGTGDSGGYTF
abundance: few
j_gene: TRBJ1-2
d_gene: TRBD1
v_gene: TRBV6-1

CDR3nt: TGTGCCAGTAGTACCCGGGTAGCGACGAGCACAGATACGCAGTATTTT
CDR3aa: CASSTRVATSTDTQYF
abundance: NA
j_gene: TRBJ2-3
d_gene: NA
v_gene: TRBV19

CDR3nt: TGCGCCAGCAGCCCAAGGCGGTACCAAGAGACCCAGTACTTC
CDR3aa: CASSPRRYQETQYF
abundance: NA
j_gene: TRBJ2-5
d_gene: NA
v_gene: TRBV5-1

CDR3nt: TGTGCCACCAGCAGAGGGACAGCCGCTAGCACAGATACGCAGTATTTT
CDR3aa: CATSRGTAASTDTQYF
abundance: NA
j_gene: TRBJ2-3
d_gene: NA
v_gene: TRBV15

CDR3nt: TGTGCCAGCAGCGTTGGAGCTACCCGCTCCTACGAGCAGTACTTC
CDR3aa: CASSVGATRSYEQYF
abundance: NA
j_gene: TRBJ2-7
d_gene: NA
v_gene: TRBV9

CDR3nt: TGTGCCAGCAAAGGGGGCGGGGCCCAAGAGACCCAGTACTTC
CDR3aa: CASKGGGAQETQYF
abundance: medium-sized
j_gene: TRBJ2-5
d_gene: NA
v_gene: TRBV2

CDR3nt: TGTGCCATCAGCGGAGAAGGTGAGACCCAGTACTTC
CDR3aa: CAISGEGETQYF
abundance: NA
j_gene: TRBJ2-5
d_gene: NA
v_gene: TRBV10-3

CDR3nt: TGTGCCAGCAGCTTAGATAAAGGGTCCAATGAGCAGTTCTTC
CDR3aa: CASSLDKGSNEQFF
abundance: once
j_gene: TRBJ2-1
d_gene: NA
v_gene: TRBV11-2

CDR3nt: TGTGCCAGCAGTGCTCTTCCGGGACAGGTCCGCGAGCAGTACTTC
CDR3aa: CASSALPGQVREQYF
abundance: NA
j_gene: TRBJ2-7
d_gene: TRBD1
v_gene: TRBV6-1

CDR3nt: TGTGCCAGCAGCTTAGGAGTTGAGCAGTACTTC
CDR3aa: CASSLGVEQYF
abundance: NA
j_gene: TRBJ2-7
d_gene: NA
v_gene: TRBV7-8

CDR3nt: TGTGCCAGCAGCGCCCGGGACAGGGGCACCGGGGAGCTGTTTTTT
CDR3aa: CASSARDRGTGELFF
abundance: NA
j_gene: TRBJ2-2
d_gene: TRBD1
v_gene: TRBV4-2

CDR3nt: TGTGCCAGCAGCTATGCGGCTGGAAACACCATATATTTT
CDR3aa: CASSYAAGNTIYF
abundance: NA
j_gene: TRBJ1-3
d_gene: NA
v_gene: TRBV7-6

CDR3nt: TGTGCCAGCAGCCCGAGGAGGGTACTAGCCGAGGATACGCAGTATTTT
CDR3aa: CASSPRRVLAEDTQYF
abundance: NA
j_gene: TRBJ2-3
d_gene: NA
v_gene: TRBV11-2

CDR3nt: TGTGCCAGCAGCTCACTAGCGGGAGGGCCCTATGAGCAGTTCTTC
CDR3aa: CASSSLAGGPYEQFF
abundance: once
j_gene: TRBJ2-1
d_gene: TRBD2
v_gene: TRBV7-6

CDR3nt: TGTGCCAGCAGCATGCCCGTAGCGGGTCCAACGGTCTACGAGCAGTACTTC
CDR3aa: CASSMPVAGPTVYEQYF
abundance: NA
j_gene: TRBJ2-7
d_gene: NA
v_gene: TRBV21-1

CDR3nt: TGTGCCAGCAGCTTTTCAGCGGCCACCGGGGAGCTGTTTTTT
CDR3aa: CASSFSAATGELFF
abundance: NA
j_gene: TRBJ2-2
d_gene: NA
v_gene: TRBV11-2

CDR3nt: TGCGCCAGCAGCTCGCTGAGGGAGTCCTACGAGCAGTACTTC
CDR3aa: CASSSLRESYEQYF
abundance: NA
j_gene: TRBJ2-7
d_gene: NA
v_gene: TRBV5-1

CDR3nt: TGTGCCAGCAGTGAACAGGGGAACTATGGCTACACCTTC
CDR3aa: CASSEQGNYGYTF
abundance: NA
j_gene: TRBJ1-2
d_gene: NA
v_gene: TRBV2

CDR3nt: TGTGCCAGCAGGGATACAGGGGGCACAGATACGCAGTATTTT
CDR3aa: CASRDTGGTDTQYF
abundance: NA
j_gene: TRBJ2-3
d_gene: TRBD1
v_gene: TRBV6-6

CDR3nt: TGTGCCAGCAGCCAAGTCGCGGATCCAACTTACCAAGAGGCCCAGTACTTC
CDR3aa: CASSQVADPTYQEAQYF
abundance: NA
j_gene: TRBJ2-5
d_gene: NA
v_gene: TRBV4-2

CDR3nt: TGTGCCTGGAGGCTGATGGCAGGCCACCCCGACTATGGCTACACCTTC
CDR3aa: CAWRLMAGHPDYGYTF
abundance: NA
j_gene: TRBJ1-2
d_gene: NA
v_gene: TRBV30

CDR3nt: TGTGCCAGCAGCCAGGACGAGAGGGGTGGGTCCTACGAGCAGTACTTC
CDR3aa: CASSQDERGGSYEQYF
abundance: NA
j_gene: TRBJ2-7
d_gene: NA
v_gene: TRBV7-8

CDR3nt: TGTGCCAGCAGCTCCCTTGCTGGGGGCAATGAGCAGTTCTTC
CDR3aa: CASSSLAGGNEQFF
abundance: few
j_gene: TRBJ2-1
d_gene: NA
v_gene: TRBV7-9

CDR3nt: TGTGCCAGCAGAGGGCCGGGAGGGGAAAAACTGTTTTTT
CDR3aa: CASRGPGGEKLFF
abundance: NA
j_gene: TRBJ1-4
d_gene: NA
v_gene: TRBV7-8

CDR3nt: TGTGCCAGCAGTTTAACCGGGTACACAGATACGCAGTATTTT
CDR3aa: CASSLTGYTDTQYF
abundance: NA
j_gene: TRBJ2-3
d_gene: NA
v_gene: TRBV6-5

CDR3nt: TGTGCCAGCAGCCCCGGGACAGGGTTCACAGATACGCAGTATTTT
CDR3aa: CASSPGTGFTDTQYF
abundance: NA
j_gene: TRBJ2-3
d_gene: TRBD1
v_gene: TRBV7-9

CDR3nt: TGTGCCTGGTCTTTTGGACAGTACAACACTGAAGCTTTCTTT
CDR3aa: CAWSFGQYNTEAFF
abundance: NA
j_gene: TRBJ1-1
d_gene: NA
v_gene: TRBV30

CDR3nt: TGCGCCAGCAGCTTGGTAGGGGGCCGGGATACGCAGTATTTT
CDR3aa: CASSLVGGRDTQYF
abundance: NA
j_gene: TRBJ2-3
d_gene: TRBD1
v_gene: TRBV5-1

CDR3nt: TGTGCCAGCAGCCCGAGAGGAGGCACCCTCACAGATACGCAGTATTTT
CDR3aa: CASSPRGGTLTDTQYF
abundance: NA
j_gene: TRBJ2-3
d_gene: NA
v_gene: TRBV7-6

CDR3nt: TGCGCCAGCAGCTTGGTACGCCGGATAGCGGCCTCCTACGAGCAGTACTTC
CDR3aa: CASSLVRRIAASYEQYF
abundance: once
j_gene: TRBJ2-7
d_gene: NA
v_gene: TRBV5-1

CDR3nt: TGCGCCAGCAGCCAAGTAGTACCGGGAGGGCACAAAGAGACCCAGTACTTC
CDR3aa: CASSQVVPGGHKETQYF
abundance: NA
j_gene: TRBJ2-5
d_gene: TRBD2
v_gene: TRBV4-1

CDR3nt: TGCGCCAGCAGCTTGGACACCGCTAGCGGAACAAAATACGAGCAGTACTTC
CDR3aa: CASSLDTASGTKYEQYF
abundance: NA
j_gene: TRBJ2-7
d_gene: TRBD2
v_gene: TRBV5-1

CDR3nt: TGTGCCAGCAGCCCACGGGACCCCAAATCTGCGCAGTATTTT
CDR3aa: CASSPRDPKSAQYF
abundance: once
j_gene: TRBJ2-3
d_gene: NA
v_gene: TRBV7-9

CDR3nt: TGTGCCAGCTCAGGTCCGGGCAGTAAATTTGAAAAACTGTTTTTT
CDR3aa: CASSGPGSKFEKLFF
abundance: NA
j_gene: TRBJ1-4
d_gene: NA
v_gene: TRBV18

CDR3nt: TGTGCCAGCAGCCGAACCAGGGAGAGCTCCTACGAGCAGTACTTC
CDR3aa: CASSRTRESSYEQYF
abundance: NA
j_gene: TRBJ2-7
d_gene: NA
v_gene: TRBV7-9